The clone carrying this TCR beta chain was detected ten times or more. Its antigen remains unidentified. The template for TCR beta VDJ and CDR3 sequence profiling was genomic DNA. TCRdb passed the reads through MiXCR, listing each CDR3 protein once. The sample has 180,000 or so distinct CDR3 sequences, approximately 48% seen once. The entry originates in a study of CD8+CD57+ T cells in acquired aplastic anemia. At the level of the study: Around 3.5 ug was the average amount of DNA from sorted CD4+ and CD8+ cells.

Only patients with CD8+CD57+ cell expansion on flow cytometry were chosen for sequencing. Study observations and caveats: The CD8+ Simpson's diversity of patients and controls was not significantly different.

This CDR3 comprises 16 residues. CDR1 is SGHRS and CDR2 is YFSETQ in the germline V gene. The trim removed 4 bases at V and 3 bases at J, leaving 5 bases unmatched. The rearrangement uses TRBV5-1 and TRBJ2-3, with 13 bases identical to TRBD2. This receptor was identified in a human donor with aplastic anemia. The sequencing input was sorted CD4+, CD8+, or CD8+CD57+ T cells (not recorded which) from PBMCs. This CDR3 is CASSKKLAGGTDTQYF. The CDR3 DNA reads TGCGCCAGCAGCAAGAAACTAGCGGGAGGGACAGATACGCAGTATTTT.